A selection of T cell receptor beta chains follows, all from one sample in a study of human T cells and chemical hapten exposure. TCRdb called the RACE reads again in MiXCR, with one record for every CDR3 protein. The sample holds 300,000 to 450,000 distinct CDR3 sequences, around 5% seen once. The sample was whole blood, taken in connection with sensitization to the hapten diphenylcyclopropenone (DPC). The receptors here all came from a young woman with alopecia areata. Some clones in this sample may be carry-over from other donors' samples. CDR3s include the opening cysteine and the closing phenylalanine or tryptophan. D genes are given only for firm matches. Size tells how often a clone was seen (once, few, many) or the class of an expanded clone, and some rows leave it out.

CDR3nt	CDR3aa	j_gene	abundance	d_gene	v_gene
TGCAGTGTCCGGTCCTGGACTAGCGGCCAAGAGACCCAGTACTTC	CSVRSWTSGQETQYF	TRBJ2-5	many	TRBD2	TRBV20-1
TGTGCCAGCAGTGGGGGACCCACGGCGGCCTACGAGCAGTACTTC	CASSGGPTAAYEQYF	TRBJ2-7	few	NA	TRBV12-3/TRBV12-4
TGCGCCAGCAGCTTGCTAGCGGGGGGGCAAGATACGCAGTATTTT	CASSLLAGGQDTQYF	TRBJ2-3	many	TRBD2	TRBV5-1
TGTGCCAGCAGTTACGGGAAGACTAGCGGGGGGACAGATACGCAGTATTTT	CASSYGKTSGGTDTQYF	TRBJ2-3	many	TRBD2	TRBV6-5
TGCAGCGTTGAAACAAGGGGTGAGCAGTTCTTC	CSVETRGEQFF	TRBJ2-1	many	NA	TRBV29-1
TGTGCCAGCAGCAAACAGGGCTCTGGGGCCAACGTCCTGTCTTTC	CASSKQGSGANVLSF	TRBJ2-6	once	NA	TRBV9
TGCGCCAGCAGCCAGGGGTACGGGGAGCTGTTTTTT	CASSQGYGELFF	TRBJ2-2	few	NA	TRBV4-3
TGTGCCAGCTCACCAAGTGAGCCGGTGCAGTACTTC	CASSPSEPVQYF	TRBJ2-5	few	NA	TRBV18
TGTGCCAGCAGTTACTCGATGATGACCGCTAACTATGGCTACACCTTC	CASSYSMMTANYGYTF	TRBJ1-2	NA	NA	TRBV6-2/TRBV6-3
TGTGCCAGCAGCCTCACAGGGGATGAGCAGTTCTTC	CASSLTGDEQFF	TRBJ2-1	NA	TRBD1	TRBV7-2
TGTGCCAGCAGCTCCGACAGGGTTACCGGGGAGCTGTTTTTT	CASSSDRVTGELFF	TRBJ2-2	NA	TRBD1	TRBV13
TGCAGCGTTGGGCCCGGGAACACTGAAGCTTTCTTT	CSVGPGNTEAFF	TRBJ1-1	many	NA	TRBV29-1
TGTGCCAGCAGCTTAGTCGTTTTGGGGGCAACTGAAGCTTTCTTT	CASSLVVLGATEAFF	TRBJ1-1	few	NA	TRBV7-2
TGTGCCAGCTCTACTAGCGGGGGGACCTACGAGCAGTACTTC	CASSTSGGTYEQYF	TRBJ2-7	many	TRBD2	TRBV3-1
TGCGCCAGCAGCCAGTTCTCGGTTGGGGGCAATGAGCAGTTCTTC	CASSQFSVGGNEQFF	TRBJ2-1	many	NA	TRBV4-3
TGTGCCAGCAGCTTTACTCAGGGATCCAATCAGCCCCAGCATTTT	CASSFTQGSNQPQHF	TRBJ1-5	few	NA	TRBV28
TGTGCTAGCGGCGGGCCTGAGCTGTTTTTT	CASGGPELFF	TRBJ2-2	many	NA	TRBV7-7
TGTGCCAGCAGGGGGACGGCAAACACTGAAGCTTTCTTT	CASRGTANTEAFF	TRBJ1-1	NA	NA	TRBV9
TGTGCCAGCAGCGACCTTGACAGGAACTTGAACACTGAAGCTTTCTTT	CASSDLDRNLNTEAFF	TRBJ1-1	NA	NA	TRBV6-5
TGCAGCGTTGATCATGGGGGCACTGAAGCTTTCTTT	CSVDHGGTEAFF	TRBJ1-1	few	NA	TRBV29-1
TGTGCCAGCAGTTCGGCCACCTACGAGCAGTACTTC	CASSSATYEQYF	TRBJ2-7	NA	NA	TRBV12-3/TRBV12-4
TGCGCCAGCAGCCAGACACCTATTCTAGAAGAGACCCAGTACTTC	CASSQTPILEETQYF	TRBJ2-5	many	NA	TRBV5-1